The 17 T cell receptor beta chains presented below share a single source sample, sequenced in a study of cytomegalovirus exposure and HLA in healthy donors. It was with 60 Vbeta and 13 Jbeta primers that the PCR ran. Clones were read by immunoSEQ multiplex PCR, and TCRdb kept only the in-frame ones, dropping some. The sample carries roughly 150,000 clones, roughly 85% recorded once. The sequenced sample was PBMCs. Source of these receptors: a male donor in good health and CMV-seropositive.

The chain is built from TRBV7-2 and TRBJ1-4; TRBD1 is a possible D gene (5 bases). Germline values: CDR1 SGHTA, CDR2 FQGNSA. Trimming cost V 10 bases and J 0 bases, with 12 bases left between them. The CDR3 extends over 14 amino acids. DNA of the CDR3: TGTGCCACCAAGGTGGGGCCAACTAATGAAAAACTGTTTTTT. Encoded protein: CATKVGPTNEKLFF.

The count of this clone is one. The rearrangement links TRBV6-6 to TRBJ1-5; 11 bases agree with TRBD1. J gave up 4 bases and V 7 bases, and 6 bases lay outside the gene matches. The germline gives CDR1 MNHNY, CDR2 SVGAGI (reference sequence). CDR3 size: 15 residues. The CDR3 sequence: CASTRGTGGNQPQHF. CDR3 nucleotides: TGTGCCAGCACTCGAGGGACAGGGGGTAATCAGCCCCAGCATTTT.

This clone was observed a few times. The V gene is TRBV19, the J gene TRBJ2-7, with D tentatively TRBD2 (6 bases). The length of the CDR3 is 14 residues. The ends were cut back, 5 bases at V and 3 bases at J, with 14 bases in the middle. Germline CDR1 is LNHDA and CDR2 is SQIVND (reference sequence). CDR3 sequence reads: CASSDRGFYYEQYF. Written as DNA, the CDR3 is TGTGCCAGTAGTGACCGGGGGTTTTACTACGAGCAGTACTTC.

The rearrangement uses TRBV5-5 and TRBJ1-2; the D is unclear. V lost 0 bases and J lost 4, with 16 bases in between. CDR1 SGHKS and CDR2 YYEKEE come from the germline V gene (reference sequence). The CDR3 consists of 16 residues. CDR3 DNA: TGTGCCAGCAGCTTGGCTCTGGGCCAGGCCACCTATGGCTACACCTTC. It translates to CASSLALGQATYGYTF.

The genes are TRBV30 and TRBJ1-2; D is perhaps TRBD1 (6 bases). The length of the CDR3 is 15 residues. Per the germline V gene, CDR1 is GTSNPN and CDR2 is SVGIG (reference sequence). The V gene lost 0 bases and the J gene lost 5 bases, with 16 bases spanning the gap. In DNA form, the CDR3 reads TGTGCCTGGAGTGTACATGGGGGCAGGGTTTATGGCTACACCTTC. Amino acid sequence: CAWSVHGGRVYGYTF. Filled out from reference TRBV30 and TRBJ1-2, the complete variable domain reads SQTIHQWPATLVQPVGSPLSLECTVEGTSNPNLYWYRQAAGRGLQLLFYSVGIGQISSEVPQNLSASRPQDRQFILSSKKLLLSDSGFYLCAWSVHGGRVYGYTFGSGTRLTVV.

The rearrangement joins TRBV7-2 to TRBJ1-2, with D tentatively TRBD1 (5 bases). V was cut by 4 bases and J by 3 bases, with 12 bases left in between. The germline CDR1 and CDR2 sequences are SGHTA and FQGNSA. The CDR3 contains 14 residues. DNA for the CDR3: TGTGCCAGCAGCTCCCCGACAGACCACTATGGCTACACCTTC. This sequence encodes CASSSPTDHYGYTF.

Of note for this clone: The same CDR3 also results from other DNA sequences found in this sample. DNA of the CDR3: TGTGCCAGCAGTGAAGGTGGCTCTGGTTACGAGCAGTACTTC. It translates to CASSEGGSGYEQYF. J is TRBJ2-7 and V is TRBV6-1; the D is unclear. Germline V gene data show CDR1 as MNHNS and CDR2 as SASEGT. Trimming removed 1 base from V and 4 bases from J, with 11 bases in between. The CDR3 is 14 amino acids.

This clone showed up just once. The chain recombines TRBV6-1 with TRBJ2-7, with 7 bases identical to TRBD1. Germline CDR1 MNHNS, CDR2 SASEGT. CDR3 length: 14 amino acids. V shed 5 bases and J 2 bases; nucleotides not matched to a gene: 6. The CDR3 loop is CASSPDRDAYEQYF. Written as DNA, the CDR3 is TGTGCCAGCAGTCCTGACAGGGACGCCTACGAGCAGTACTTC.

V usage is TRBV5-4 and J usage is TRBJ2-3, with 8 bases lining up with TRBD1. The CDR3 sequence is 14 residues long. V dropped 7 bases and J dropped 4; count of bases not matched to a gene: 8. From germline, CDR1 is SGHNT and CDR2 YYREEE (reference sequence). DNA for the CDR3: TGTGCCAGCTACCGGGACAGGAAGGCAGATACGCAGTATTTT. It encodes CASYRDRKADTQYF.

The chain carries TRBV10-2 and TRBJ1-1; TRBD1 might be the D (5 bases). The germline V gene encodes CDR1 WSHSY and CDR2 SAAADI. Trimming removed 0 bases at V and 8 bases at J, with 10 bases between. The CDR3 is 13 amino acids. CDR3 in DNA: TGCGCCAGCAGTGAGTCAGGGGCGAACGAAGCTTTCTTT. Translation: CASSESGANEAFF.

The chain carries TRBV5-1 and TRBJ2-5, with TRBD1 as a possible D gene (6 bases). This CDR3 comprises 15 residues. V dropped 3 bases and J dropped 11 bases, with 23 bases sitting between them. Germline lookup yields CDR1 SGHRS and CDR2 YFSETQ. CDR3 in amino acids: CASSSNWTERWEQYF. CDR3 in DNA: TGCGCCAGCAGCTCAAACTGGACAGAGCGGTGGGAGCAGTACTTC. Variable domain in full (rest from reference TRBV5-1 and TRBJ2-5): KAGVTQTPRYLIKTRGQQVTLSCSPISGHRSVSWYQQTPGQGLQFLFEYFSETQRNKGNFPGRFSGRQFSNSRSEMNVSTLELGDSALYLCASSSNWTERWEQYFGPGTRLLVL.

The V and J genes are TRBV28 and TRBJ2-6; 10 nucleotides align to TRBD1. Losses at the gene ends were 5 bases for V and 0 bases for J; bases not matched to a gene: 10. The V gene's germline CDR1 is MDHEN and CDR2 SYDVKM. This CDR3 comprises 19 residues. This CDR3 reads CASSLGDRGRSSGANVLTF. The CDR3 DNA reads TGTGCCAGCAGTCTGGGGGACAGGGGCCGATCCTCTGGGGCCAACGTCCTGACTTTC.

The CDR3 bases are TGTGCCAGCAGCCTGGGAGCAGGGAGGGGACCCTGGAAGACCCAGTACTTC. Translation gives CASSLGAGRGPWKTQYF. The chain joins TRBV28 to TRBJ2-5; the match to TRBD2 covers 7 bases. Germline V lookup: CDR1 MDHEN, CDR2 SYDVKM. There are 17 residues in the CDR3. With V trimmed by 6 bases and J by 6 bases, 19 bases remained unmatched.

V usage is TRBV7-9 and J usage is TRBJ2-7; 9 nucleotides line up with TRBD2. The CDR3 is made up of 16 amino acids. The V and J ends lost 0 bases and 5 bases, in that order; junction bases with no gene match: 8. Per the germline V gene, CDR1 is SEHNR and CDR2 is FQNEAQ (reference sequence). In DNA form, the CDR3 reads TGTGCCAGCAGCTTAGCGGGCGGGAGGGCCGCAAACGAGCAGTACTTC. Translation gives CASSLAGGRAANEQYF.

The chain couples TRBV11-2 to TRBJ2-1, with a weak D call TRBD2 (5 bases). The CDR3 is 13 amino acids. V lost 5 bases, J lost 1 base, and 6 bases lay in between. CDR1 and CDR2 from the germline V gene are SGHAT and FQNNGV. For the CDR3, the DNA is TGTGCCAGCAGCACGGGGTCCTACAATGAGCAGTTCTTC. Protein sequence: CASSTGSYNEQFF.

V gene TRBV7-2 combines with J gene TRBJ2-2; 10 bases agree with TRBD1. In germline, CDR1 is SGHTA, CDR2 FQGNSA. V was pared by 6 bases and J by 6 bases, with 13 bases of the junction left unmatched. The CDR3 consists of 17 residues. CDR3 coding DNA: TGTGCCAGCAGTCGTGCGGCCGGGACAGGGGTCGCCGGGGAGCTGTTTTTT. Translation: CASSRAAGTGVAGELFF.

The V call is TRBV7-8, the J call TRBJ2-5, with a tentative D call TRBD1 (7 bases). V was cut by 5 bases and J by 0 bases, with 13 bases left in between. The germline gives CDR1 SGHVS, CDR2 FQNEAQ. This CDR3 contains 15 residues. DNA of the CDR3: TGTGCCAGCAGCCGAGCAGGGGGGAACCAAGAGACCCAGTACTTC. As protein: CASSRAGGNQETQYF.